These 14 T cell receptor beta chains were sequenced from one sample in a study of T cells and Merkel cell carcinoma outcomes. The table came from immunoSEQ multiplex PCR; TCRdb's copy has only in-frame clones and leaves some out. The data contain 2,800 or so clones, roughly 96% of them singletons. Specimen: tumor tissue from Merkel cell carcinoma. These receptors were obtained from a human donor with Merkel cell carcinoma.

The chain combines TRBV5-1 with TRBJ1-2; D not certain. The CDR3 is 16 residues long. Trimming took 0 bases from V and 0 from J, leaving 12 bases between them. Germline assignment: CDR1 SGHRS and CDR2 YFSETQ. The CDR3 bases are TGCGCCAGCAGCTTGGCCGGAGGGTCTGCTAACTATGGCTACACCTTC. It is translated as CASSLAGGSANYGYTF.

The chain employs TRBV7-9 and TRBJ2-5; the match to TRBD2 covers 13 bases. There are 17 residues in the CDR3. Germline CDR1 is SEHNR and CDR2 is FQNEAQ (reference sequence). The V gene end was trimmed by 3 bases and the J gene end by 4 bases; junction bases not matched to a gene: 8. The chain's CDR3 is CASSFPRLAGGTETQYF. CDR3 DNA sequence: TGTGCCAGCAGCTTCCCGCGACTAGCGGGGGGAACAGAGACCCAGTACTTC.

V gene TRBV19 combines with J gene TRBJ1-2; D is ambiguous. Trimming took 7 bases from V and 1 from J, leaving 19 bases between them. The germline V gene has CDR1 LNHDA and CDR2 SQIVND (reference sequence). The CDR3 contains 16 residues. CDR3 protein: CASISGNRNFNYGYTF. CDR3 DNA: TGTGCCAGTATCTCCGGGAACAGAAACTTTAACTATGGCTACACCTTC.

The chain uses TRBV11-3 and TRBJ2-7; 7 nucleotides line up with TRBD2. Germline trimming cut 1 base from V and 5 bases from J; bases unmatched to any gene: 2. This CDR3 region has 13 residues. The germline CDR1 and CDR2 sequences are SGHNT and YENEEA. The chain's CDR3 is CASSLGGGNEQYF. CDR3 nucleotides: TGTGCCAGCAGCTTAGGGGGAGGGAACGAGCAGTACTTC.

The chain has TRBV29-1 and TRBJ2-2; the D gene is possibly TRBD1 (5 bases). V shed 4 bases and J shed 4 bases, with 10 bases lying between them. The germline V gene has CDR1 SQVTM and CDR2 ANQGSEA. The CDR3 consists of 13 residues. The CDR3 region has the DNA TGCAGCGTTGCCAGGGCGGCCACCGGGGAGCTGTTTTTT. As protein: CSVARAATGELFF.

The gene calls are TRBV29-1 and TRBJ1-2, with 8 positions matching TRBD1. Per germline, CDR1 SQVTM and CDR2 ANQGSEA. This CDR3 spans 13 amino acids. J gave up 8 bases and V 7 bases, and 12 bases lay outside the gene matches. CDR3 in amino acids: CSALGDRGGGYTF. Here the CDR3 DNA reads TGCAGCGCCCTAGGAGACAGGGGAGGAGGCTACACCTTC.

The chain uses TRBV28 and TRBJ2-3; TRBD2 might be the D (6 bases). CDR3 size: 15 residues. V shed 5 bases and J shed 8 bases, with 20 bases lying between them. CDR1 and CDR2 from the germline V gene are MDHEN and SYDVKM. This CDR3 reads CASSPFRGRGGTQYF. CDR3 DNA sequence: TGTGCCAGCAGTCCCTTTCGGGGGAGAGGCGGTACGCAGTATTTT. Full variable domain (outside the CDR3, taken from reference TRBV28 and TRBJ2-3): DVKVTQSSRYLVKRTGEKVFLECVQDMDHENMFWYRQDPGLGLRLIYFSYDVKMKEKGDIPEGYSVSREKKERFSLILESASTNQTSMYLCASSPFRGRGGTQYFGPGTRLTVL.

The chain links TRBV7-9 to TRBJ2-3; no firm D call. The CDR3 has 15 amino acids. The V gene lost 5 bases and the J gene lost 2 bases, with 14 bases spanning the gap. Germline CDR1 and CDR2: SEHNR and FQNEAQ (reference sequence). CDR3: CASSLLSFSTDTQYF. The CDR3 bases are TGTGCCAGCAGCCTCTTATCGTTTTCCACAGATACGCAGTATTTT.

The chain has TRBV6-5 and TRBJ2-5; D might be TRBD2 (7 bases). V was shortened by 7 bases and J by 1 base, with 16 bases between the two germline ends. Germline values: CDR1 MNHEY, CDR2 SVGAGI. There are 15 residues in the CDR3. The chain's CDR3 is CASTKGGSPQETQYF. CDR3 sequence (DNA): TGTGCCAGCACCAAGGGGGGGAGTCCCCAAGAGACCCAGTACTTC.

This clone showed up just once. The CDR3 loop reads CASSRKTRWNSPLHF. In DNA form, the CDR3 reads TGTGCCAGCAGCCGTAAGACACGGTGGAATTCACCCCTCCACTTT. The chain couples TRBV5-6 to TRBJ1-6; D remains ambiguous. The CDR3 length is 15 residues. Germline loops: CDR1 SGHDT, CDR2 YYEEEE. Trimming cost V 4 bases and J 7 bases, with 15 bases left between them.

The rearrangement uses TRBV20-1 and TRBJ2-2; D ambiguous. V lost 6 bases to trimming and J lost 2 bases, with 4 bases between them. Germline CDR1 DFQATT, CDR2 SNEGSKA (reference sequence). The CDR3 spans 11 residues. The CDR3 is CSATNTGELFF. CDR3 nucleotide sequence: TGCAGTGCCACAAACACCGGGGAGCTGTTTTTT.

The gene calls are TRBV18 and TRBJ2-7, with D possibly matching TRBD2 (6 bases). Germline V CDR1 and CDR2: KGHSH, LQKENI. The CDR3 totals 13 residues. V lost 5 bases, J lost 7 bases, and 15 bases lay in between. CDR3 DNA: TGTGCCAGCTCAAACAACTTTGGGGGGGAGCAGTACTTC. Translation gives CASSNNFGGEQYF. The entire variable domain, with the rest obtained from reference TRBV18 and TRBJ2-7, is as follows: NAGVMQNPRHLVRRRGQEARLRCSPMKGHSHVYWYRQLPEEGLKFMVYLQKENIIDESGMPKERFSAEFPKEGPSILRIQQVVRGDSAAYFCASSNNFGGEQYFGPGTRLTVT.

This clone was observed a single time. V gene TRBV7-2 combines with J gene TRBJ2-7, with unresolved D. V was clipped by 1 base and J by 4 bases, with 11 bases between them. The CDR3 runs to 14 residues. CDR1 and CDR2 from the germline V gene are SGHTA and FQGNSA. The CDR3 DNA is TGTGCCAGCAGCTTAGTGCTAACATCTTACGAGCAGTACTTC. Translating it yields CASSLVLTSYEQYF.

The V gene is TRBV6-1, the J gene TRBJ2-1; D gene ambiguous. The CDR3 covers 11 residues. Trimming left V 2 bases short and J 8 bases short, with 4 bases between. Germline V gives CDR1 MNHNS, CDR2 SASEGT. The CDR3 bases are TGTGCCAGCAGTGAACTCTATGAGCAGTTCTTC. This translates into CASSELYEQFF.